This record looks at one T cell receptor (beta chain) sequence and its context. The data were obtained in a study of blood T cell repertoires in COVID-19. Study at large: The United States, Italy and Spain were the sources of the acute and convalescent COVID-19 samples.

Sequencing used immunoSEQ multiplex PCR; TCRdb keeps in-frame clones, though not all of them. This table has around 180,000 clones, around 72% appearing once. V was cut by 5 bases and J by 0 bases, with 11 bases left in between. The germline V gene encodes CDR1 LNHDA and CDR2 SQIVND (reference sequence). The CDR3 runs to 14 residues. The TCR comes from a woman at least 80 years old with acute or convalescent COVID-19. This rearrangement joins TRBV19 to TRBJ2-7; D perhaps matches TRBD2 (6 bases). The sample taken for sequencing was peripheral blood. The CDR3 protein is CASSERRDSYEQYF. The CDR3 DNA reads as TGTGCCAGTAGTGAGAGGAGGGACTCCTACGAGCAGTACTTC.